This TCR beta chain was captured in a study of early T cells in non-severe SARS-CoV-2 infection. Study-wide context: Sequencing used unsorted whole-blood bulk RNA, so chains lack pairing.

The ends lost 6 bases at V and 2 bases at J; junction bases unmatched: 3. The CDR3 has 14 residues. CDR1 DFQATT and CDR2 SNEGSKA come from the germline V gene (reference sequence). Whole-study findings and limits: VDJdb matching favored anti-spike CD8 responses, missing private and CD4 specificities.

This clonotype was counted ten times or more. Antigen unknown. Individual cDNA molecules each received unique molecular identifiers attached to them. A single record per CDR3 protein comes from TCRdb applying MiXCR to the 5' RACE reads. The table shows about 44,000 distinct CDR3 sequences, with approximately 6% occurring only once. The TCR originated in an adult who was a healthcare worker with PCR-confirmed SARS-CoV-2 infection or an uninfected control (not recorded which). This sequence joins TRBV20-1 and TRBJ2-2, with TRBD1 identical over 10 bases. Sequenced: whole blood. The CDR3 DNA is TGCAGTGCCAAGACAGGGGGCAACACCGGGGAGCTGTTTTTT. This translates into CSAKTGGNTGELFF.